This record covers a single T cell receptor beta chain. What antigen it recognizes has not been identified. No base qualities exist here, and no much larger clone lies one base off it. This sample also contains other DNA sequences that code for the same CDR3. A distance of 9 bases separates the germline ends of V and J, which lose 2 bases and 3 bases respectively. Reading the germline V gene gives CDR1 KGHSH and CDR2 LQKENI. The CDR3, from cysteine to phenylalanine, totals 14 residues. Left in the record is the CDR3 DNA by itself, 42 bases read in frame from the first base. TCR CDR3 regions were amplified from genomic DNA by multiplex PCR using the deep immunoSEQ assay. Extracted genomic DNA from each cell subset was spread evenly across all wells of several immunoSEQ 96-well plates, with each plate serving as a replicate. For sorted subsets, approximately 0.2 ug of genomic DNA, equivalent to roughly 33,000 T cell genomes, went into each replicate PCR. Purified libraries were quantified with a Qubit 3.0 fluorometer, sized on a Bioanalyzer 2100, and re-quantified with the KAPA Library Quantification kit. A separate single-read 150-cycle Illumina NextSeq 550 flow cell was used to sequence each immunoSEQ 96-well plate. In the source study's methods: Because only junctional sequences without quality scores were contained in the immunoSEQ output, filtering matching that applied to full-length reads could not be performed. Sequences were annotated with PyIR, a Python wrapper for IgBLAST v1.9, and V/J genes and CDR3 were assigned using IMGT germline references. Reads were filtered out if the reads had weak V/J assignments (E-value above 1e-6), no CDR3, stop codons, out-of-frame junctions, or ambiguous translated residues. V3J clonotypes were defined as sequences sharing an identical inferred V gene, J gene, and CDR3 amino acid sequence. Percentage overlap between repertoires was calculated by dividing the number of shared unique clonotypes by the size of the smaller repertoire. Repertoire richness was assessed with RTK rarefaction, the Chao1 estimator, and Recon v2.1 estimates of unobserved clonotypes. Generation probabilities for all TCRbeta clonotypes obtained by the gDNA method from several donors were computed using OLGA. TCRdb's version of the immuneACCESS table is confined to in-frame rearrangements and falls short of the full clone set. An unresolved V gene accounts for under half of the shortfall where checked; the remainder is of unknown origin. V and J calls and clone size are as listed in that table; D and trimming were resolved from the DNA. A total of some 2,500,000 clones appear in this sample, roughly 93% of them only once. The ten most abundant clones make up around 0.4% of the sample.

This specimen belongs to a study of shared clonotypes between healthy human individuals (dated by TCRdb to the early 2020s). About the full investigation: The cohort comprised a couple of women and a few men aged 18 to 49 years. Per donor, three plates each were used for CD4 naive and CD4 memory, two for CD8 naive, and one for CD8 memory. The study deeply sequenced blood TCR repertoires of five healthy adults to estimate repertoire size and the extent of clonotype sharing between individuals. Libraries were prepared and TCR repertoires were sequenced by different laboratories using diverse techniques, in order to increase sequencing depth and limit assay-specific biases. Leukapheresis yielded between about 0.94 and 9.5 billion PBMCs per donor. Study-wide conclusions, independent of this receptor: Compared with non-shared clonotypes, clonotypes shared by all four sorted-subset donors had higher generation probabilities. Rarefaction of sorted-subset datasets indicated incomplete sequencing despite the large sequencing depth. Only blood was sampled, and tissue TCR repertoires likely differ from those in blood. Pairwise subsampling indicated that sequencing depth was expected to affect the degree of clonotype sharing among donors. When a handful of donors were compared, the shared fraction of clonotypes was around 5% for naive CD4, more than 3% for naive CD8, roughly 2.3% for memory CD4, and about 0.36% for memory CD8. Because the study included a small number of donors, the genetic and exposure-history diversity represented was limited. Larger estimated clonotype richness was generally found for naive subsets than for memory subsets.

The donors were healthy, HIV-negative adults with no recently reported acute infections or vaccinations. All donors were Caucasian adults living in Nashville, Tennessee, USA. CD4+ T cells were enriched by magnetic negative selection, after which naive cells were positively selected on CD45RA and the negative fraction was taken as the memory subset. After blood collection by leukapheresis, PBMCs were isolated using Ficoll-Histopaque density gradient centrifugation and then cryopreserved in the vapor phase of liquid nitrogen. Analytical flow cytometry was used to check the purity and quantity of each magnetically sorted T cell population. Genomic DNA was isolated from each sorted fraction and quantified by UV absorbance on a Nanodrop 2000c.

The V and J genes are TRBV18 and TRBJ2-3; a tentative D call is TRBD1 (6 bases match). The clonotype comes from a man aged 18 to 29 in good health. Some clones in this sample may be carry-over from other donors' samples. Sequencing input: naive CD4+ T cells from PBMCs. In the paper's terms, the cell subset or site label means: CD45RA+ positively selected. In nucleotides, the sequence is TGTGCCAGCTCACCAGCCAGGGGAACAGATACGCAGTATTTT. Protein translation: CASSPARGTDTQYF. The entire variable domain, with the stretches around the CDR3 drawn from the reference TRBV18 and TRBJ2-3 proteins, is NAGVMQNPRHLVRRRGQEARLRCSPMKGHSHVYWYRQLPEEGLKFMVYLQKENIIDESGMPKERFSAEFPKEGPSILRIQQVVRGDSAAYFCASSPARGTDTQYFGPGTRLTVL.